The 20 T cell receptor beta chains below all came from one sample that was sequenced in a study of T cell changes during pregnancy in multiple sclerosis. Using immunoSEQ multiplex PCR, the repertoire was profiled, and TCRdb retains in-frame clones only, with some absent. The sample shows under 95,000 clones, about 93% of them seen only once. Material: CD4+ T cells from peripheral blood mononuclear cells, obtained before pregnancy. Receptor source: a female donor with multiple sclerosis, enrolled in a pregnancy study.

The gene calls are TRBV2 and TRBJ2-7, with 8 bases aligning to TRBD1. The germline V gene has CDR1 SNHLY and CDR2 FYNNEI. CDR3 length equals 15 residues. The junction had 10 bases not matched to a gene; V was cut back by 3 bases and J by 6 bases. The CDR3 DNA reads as TGTGCCAGCAGTGATTTTTCCCCAGGGGGCACCGAGCAGTACTTC. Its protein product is CASSDFSPGGTEQYF. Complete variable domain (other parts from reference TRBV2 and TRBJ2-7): EPEVTQTPSHQVTQMGQEVILRCVPISNHLYFYWYRQILGQKVEFLVSFYNNEISEKSEIFDDQFSVERPDGSNFTLKIRSTKLEDSAMYFCASSDFSPGGTEQYFGPGTRLTVT.

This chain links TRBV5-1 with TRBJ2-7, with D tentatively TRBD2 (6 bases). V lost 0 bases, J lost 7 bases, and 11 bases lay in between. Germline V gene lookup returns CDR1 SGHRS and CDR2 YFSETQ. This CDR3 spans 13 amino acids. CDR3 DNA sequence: TGCGCCAGCAGCTTGGCTAGCGTGGGAGAGCAGTACTTC. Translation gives CASSLASVGEQYF.

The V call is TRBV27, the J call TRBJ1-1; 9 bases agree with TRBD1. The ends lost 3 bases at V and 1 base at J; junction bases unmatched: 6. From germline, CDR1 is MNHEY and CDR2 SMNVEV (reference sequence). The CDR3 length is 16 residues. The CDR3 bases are TGTGCCAGCAGTTTCGGACAGGGGCTTCCGAACACTGAAGCTTTCTTT. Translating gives CASSFGQGLPNTEAFF.

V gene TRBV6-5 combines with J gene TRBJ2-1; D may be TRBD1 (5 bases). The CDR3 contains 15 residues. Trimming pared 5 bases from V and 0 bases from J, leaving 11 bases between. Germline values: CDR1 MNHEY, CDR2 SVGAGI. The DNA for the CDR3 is TGTGCCAGCAGTGGGGCCTTAAGCTCCTACAATGAGCAGTTCTTC. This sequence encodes CASSGALSSYNEQFF.

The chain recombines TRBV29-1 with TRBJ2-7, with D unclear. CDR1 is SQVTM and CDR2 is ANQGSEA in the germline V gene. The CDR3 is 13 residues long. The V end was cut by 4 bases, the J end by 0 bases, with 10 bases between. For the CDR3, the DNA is TGCAGCGTTGTTCCTAGGAGCTCCTACGAGCAGTACTTC. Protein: CSVVPRSSYEQYF.

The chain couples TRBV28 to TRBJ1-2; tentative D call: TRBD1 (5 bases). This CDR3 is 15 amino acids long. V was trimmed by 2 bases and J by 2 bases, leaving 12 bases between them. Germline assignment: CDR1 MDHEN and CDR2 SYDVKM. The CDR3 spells CASSLLQGGNYGYTF. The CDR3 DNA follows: TGTGCCAGCAGTTTACTCCAGGGAGGCAACTATGGCTACACCTTC.

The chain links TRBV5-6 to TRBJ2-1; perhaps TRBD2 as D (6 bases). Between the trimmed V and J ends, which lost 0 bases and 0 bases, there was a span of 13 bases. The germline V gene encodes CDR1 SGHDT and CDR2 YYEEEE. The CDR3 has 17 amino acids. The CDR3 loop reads CASSLEGGRRSYNEQFF. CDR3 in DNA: TGTGCCAGCAGCTTGGAGGGAGGTCGCCGCTCCTACAATGAGCAGTTCTTC.

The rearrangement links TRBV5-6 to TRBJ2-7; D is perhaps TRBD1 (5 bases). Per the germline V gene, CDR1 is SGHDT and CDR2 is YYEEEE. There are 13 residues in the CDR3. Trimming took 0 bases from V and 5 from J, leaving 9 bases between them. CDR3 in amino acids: CASSLALRDEQYF. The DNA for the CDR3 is TGTGCCAGCAGCTTGGCTCTCAGGGACGAGCAGTACTTC. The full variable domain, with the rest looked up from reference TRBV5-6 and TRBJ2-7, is DAGVTQSPTHLIKTRGQQVTLRCSPKSGHDTVSWYQQALGQGPQFIFQYYEEEERQRGNFPDRFSGHQFPNYSSELNVNALLLGDSALYLCASSLALRDEQYFGPGTRLTVT.

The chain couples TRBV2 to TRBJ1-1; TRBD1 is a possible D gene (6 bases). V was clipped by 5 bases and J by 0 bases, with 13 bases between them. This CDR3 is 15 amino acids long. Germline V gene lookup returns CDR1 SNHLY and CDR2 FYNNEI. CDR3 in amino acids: CASSPDRSMNTEAFF. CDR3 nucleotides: TGTGCCAGCAGTCCGGACAGATCTATGAACACTGAAGCTTTCTTT. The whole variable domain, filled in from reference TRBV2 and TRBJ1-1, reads EPEVTQTPSHQVTQMGQEVILRCVPISNHLYFYWYRQILGQKVEFLVSFYNNEISEKSEIFDDQFSVERPDGSNFTLKIRSTKLEDSAMYFCASSPDRSMNTEAFFGQGTRLTVV.

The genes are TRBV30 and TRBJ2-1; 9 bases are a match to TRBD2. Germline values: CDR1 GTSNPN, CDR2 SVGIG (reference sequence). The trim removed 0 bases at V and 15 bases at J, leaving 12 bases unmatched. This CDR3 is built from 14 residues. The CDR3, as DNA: TGTGCCTGGAGTGTTGGCCTAGCGGGGTCGGTGCCGTTCTTC. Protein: CAWSVGLAGSVPFF.

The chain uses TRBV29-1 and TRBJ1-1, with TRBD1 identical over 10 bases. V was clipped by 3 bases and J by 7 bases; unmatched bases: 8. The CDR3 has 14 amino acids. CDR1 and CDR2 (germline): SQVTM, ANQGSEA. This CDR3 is CSVDLRQGALEAFF. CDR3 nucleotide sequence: TGCAGCGTTGACCTCCGACAGGGGGCTCTTGAAGCTTTCTTT.

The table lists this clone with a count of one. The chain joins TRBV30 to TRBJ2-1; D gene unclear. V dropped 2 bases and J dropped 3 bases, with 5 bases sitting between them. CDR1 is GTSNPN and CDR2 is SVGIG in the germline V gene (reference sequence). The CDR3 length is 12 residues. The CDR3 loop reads CAWSLLYNEQFF. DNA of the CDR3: TGTGCCTGGAGTCTACTCTACAATGAGCAGTTCTTC.

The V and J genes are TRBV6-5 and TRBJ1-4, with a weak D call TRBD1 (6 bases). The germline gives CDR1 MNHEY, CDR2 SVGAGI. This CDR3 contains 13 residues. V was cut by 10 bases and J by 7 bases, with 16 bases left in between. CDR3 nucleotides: TGTGCCATCTCGCGGGGGCGCGGTGAAAAACTGTTTTTT. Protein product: CAISRGRGEKLFF.

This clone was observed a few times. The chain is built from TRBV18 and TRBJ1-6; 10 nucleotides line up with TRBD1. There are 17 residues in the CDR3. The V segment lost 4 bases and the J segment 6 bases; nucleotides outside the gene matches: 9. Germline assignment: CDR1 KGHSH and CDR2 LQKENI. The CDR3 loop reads CASSLFNRDRGNSPLHF. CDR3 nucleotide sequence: TGTGCCAGCTCACTTTTTAACCGGGACAGGGGTAATTCACCCCTCCACTTT.

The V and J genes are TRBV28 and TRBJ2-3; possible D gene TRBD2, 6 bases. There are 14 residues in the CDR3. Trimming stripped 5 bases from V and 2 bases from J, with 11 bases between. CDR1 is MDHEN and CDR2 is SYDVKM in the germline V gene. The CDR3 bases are TGTGCCAGCAGTACCGGCGGGATCACAGATACGCAGTATTTT. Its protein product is CASSTGGITDTQYF.

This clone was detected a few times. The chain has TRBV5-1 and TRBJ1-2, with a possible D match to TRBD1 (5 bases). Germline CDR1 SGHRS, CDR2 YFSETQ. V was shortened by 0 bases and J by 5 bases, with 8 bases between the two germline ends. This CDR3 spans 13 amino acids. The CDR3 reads CASSLADRYGYTF. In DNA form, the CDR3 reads TGCGCCAGCAGCTTGGCTGACAGATATGGCTACACCTTC.

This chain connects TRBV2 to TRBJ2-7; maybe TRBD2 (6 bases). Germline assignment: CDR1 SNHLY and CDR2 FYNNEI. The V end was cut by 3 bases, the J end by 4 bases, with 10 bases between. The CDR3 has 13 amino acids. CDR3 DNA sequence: TGTGCCAGCAGTGACCGGGGGAGATACGAGCAGTACTTC. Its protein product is CASSDRGRYEQYF.

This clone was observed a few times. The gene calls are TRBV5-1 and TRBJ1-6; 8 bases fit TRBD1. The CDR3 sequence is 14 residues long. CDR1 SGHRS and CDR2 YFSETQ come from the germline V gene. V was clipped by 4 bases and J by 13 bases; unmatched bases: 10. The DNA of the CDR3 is TGCGCCAGCAGCATACAGGGGGACCTGTCTCCCCTCCACTTT. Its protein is CASSIQGDLSPLHF.

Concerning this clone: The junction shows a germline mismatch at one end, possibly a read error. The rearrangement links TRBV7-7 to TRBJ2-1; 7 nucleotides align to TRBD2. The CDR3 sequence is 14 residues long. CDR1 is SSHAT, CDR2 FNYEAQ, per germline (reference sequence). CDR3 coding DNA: TGTGCTAGCAGCCGCCTACTAGCGCGCGATGAGCAGTTCTTC. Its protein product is CASSRLLARDEQFF. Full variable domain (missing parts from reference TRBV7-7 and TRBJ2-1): GAGVSQSPRYKVTKRGQDVTLRCDPISSHATLYWYQQALGQGPEFLTYFNYEAQPDKSGLPSDRFSAERPEGSISTLTIQRTEQRDSAMYRCASSRLLARDEQFFGPGTRLTVL.

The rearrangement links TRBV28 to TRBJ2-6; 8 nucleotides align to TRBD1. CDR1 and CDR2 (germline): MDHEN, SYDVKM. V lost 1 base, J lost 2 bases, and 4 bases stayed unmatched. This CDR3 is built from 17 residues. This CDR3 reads CASSLSGQGTGANVLTF. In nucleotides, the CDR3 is TGTGCCAGCAGTTTATCAGGACAGGGAACTGGGGCCAACGTCCTGACTTTC.